These T cell receptor beta chains were read from a single sample in a study of cytomegalovirus exposure and HLA in healthy donors. Libraries were prepared by immunoSEQ multiplex PCR; TCRdb keeps only in-frame clonotypes and omits some of them. The repertoire consists of over 150,000 clones, with roughly 78% occurring once and the leading ten covering 1%. The sample comprised PBMCs. These receptor sequences come from a woman aged 45-65 years in good health and CMV-seropositive. The CDR3 runs from the conserved cysteine through the conserved F or W. The D gene is left open where the match is weak. The size of a clone is reported for some rows only, either as once, few or many, or as a class for expanded clones.

d_gene,abundance,j_gene,v_gene,CDR3aa,CDR3nt
TRBD1,once,TRBJ2-2,TRBV2,CASRGTGSTGELFF,TGTGCCAGCAGGGGGACAGGTAGCACCGGGGAGCTGTTTTTT
NA,NA,TRBJ2-5,TRBV28,CASSFSGSMETQYF,TGTGCCAGCAGTTTTTCGGGATCGATGGAGACCCAGTACTTC
NA,NA,TRBJ2-3,TRBV9,CASSARTGTDTQYF,TGTGCCAGCAGCGCTCGGACTGGGACAGATACGCAGTATTTT
NA,NA,TRBJ2-7,TRBV5-1,CASSSAALSGSYEQYF,TGCGCCAGCAGCTCGGCCGCCCTATCCGGGTCCTACGAGCAGTACTTC
NA,NA,TRBJ1-2,TRBV28,CASSLRGAANYGYTF,TGTGCCAGCAGTCTCCGGGGGGCCGCTAACTATGGCTACACCTTC
TRBD1,once,TRBJ2-1,TRBV14,CASSQGGLDRGSYNEQFF,TGTGCCAGCAGCCAAGGGGGATTGGACAGGGGCTCTTACAATGAGCAGTTCTTC
TRBD1,NA,TRBJ1-5,TRBV23-1,CASSRDRGEEYQPQHF,TGCGCCAGCAGTCGAGACAGGGGTGAGGAATATCAGCCCCAGCATTTT
NA,NA,TRBJ1-1,TRBV2,CATSTEMNTEAFF,TGTGCCACCTCCACAGAAATGAACACTGAAGCTTTCTTT
TRBD1,NA,TRBJ2-7,TRBV4-1,CASSRQGAGYEQYF,TGCGCCAGCAGCCGACAGGGGGCGGGCTACGAGCAGTACTTC
TRBD1,NA,TRBJ1-1,TRBV9,CASSVDSLQGTEAFF,TGTGCCAGCAGCGTCGACTCGTTACAGGGGACTGAAGCTTTCTTT
TRBD1,NA,TRBJ2-7,TRBV19,CASSIRTGTYEQYF,TGTGCCAGTAGTATACGGACAGGAACCTACGAGCAGTACTTC
NA,NA,TRBJ1-6,TRBV7-2,CASSPPESPLHF,TGTGCCAGCAGCCCACCTGAGTCACCCCTCCACTTT
TRBD1,NA,TRBJ1-2,TRBV4-3,CASSPRTGGREYGYTF,TGCGCCAGCAGCCCTAGAACAGGGGGCCGTGAGTATGGCTACACCTTC
NA,NA,TRBJ2-3,TRBV6-4,CASSESPGEGADTQYF,TGTGCCAGCAGTGAGAGTCCGGGGGAAGGGGCAGATACGCAGTATTTT
TRBD1,NA,TRBJ2-2,TRBV2,CASRGQGYEELFF,TGTGCCAGCAGAGGACAGGGTTACGAGGAGCTGTTTTTT
NA,NA,TRBJ1-4,TRBV5-3,CAARKIIAATNEKLFF,TGTGCCGCCAGAAAGATTATAGCTGCAACTAATGAAAAACTGTTTTTT
NA,NA,TRBJ1-1,TRBV12-5,CASGLEVNTEAFF,TGTGCTAGTGGGTTAGAAGTGAACACTGAAGCTTTCTTT
TRBD1,NA,TRBJ1-2,TRBV7-9,CASSLSRGLDYGYTF,TGTGCCAGCAGCTTAAGTAGGGGGCTAGACTATGGCTACACCTTC
TRBD1,NA,TRBJ2-7,TRBV6-5,CASSYDRGDYEQYF,TGTGCCAGCAGTTATGACAGGGGGGACTACGAGCAGTACTTC
NA,NA,TRBJ1-1,TRBV30,CAWSGGVGGQNTEAFF,TGTGCCTGGAGTGGAGGGGTAGGGGGACAGAACACTGAAGCTTTCTTT
NA,few,TRBJ1-2,TRBV15,CATSTNIPRNYGYTF,TGTGCCACCAGCACCAATATTCCGAGGAACTATGGCTACACCTTC
NA,NA,TRBJ2-6,TRBV28,CASSTGGRGSGANVLTF,TGTGCCAGCAGCACGGGCGGCAGGGGATCTGGGGCCAACGTCCTGACTTTC
TRBD1,NA,TRBJ2-7,TRBV9,CASSAEHRGSEQYF,TGTGCCAGCAGCGCCGAGCACAGGGGAAGCGAGCAGTACTTC
TRBD1,NA,TRBJ1-1,TRBV27,CASRLGQGGPEAFF,TGTGCCAGCAGACTGGGACAGGGTGGCCCTGAAGCTTTCTTT
TRBD1,NA,TRBJ1-3,TRBV11-2,CASSLGGSSGNTIYF,TGTGCCAGCAGTTTAGGGGGCAGCTCTGGAAACACCATATATTTT
NA,once,TRBJ1-5,TRBV7-2,CASSFSQNQPQHF,TGTGCCAGCAGCTTTTCCCAGAATCAGCCCCAGCATTTT